This T cell receptor (beta chain) was identified during a study of blood T cell repertoires in COVID-19 (dated by TCRdb to about 2020). Regarding the complete study: Collaborator samples came from the United States, Italy and Spain and covered acute and convalescent phases of COVID-19. Sample metadata almost always included a de-identified subject ID, COVID-19 status, age in years and sex. Samples came from the ongoing ImmuneRACE study (first 160 participants) plus 1,254 subjects from 6 global collaborators. Where available, HLA class I and class II types were obtained from metadata supplied by the sample provider rather than from assay-based typing. Deeply sampled blood TCRbeta repertoires from subjects exposed to, actively infected with, or recovered from COVID-19 were included in the dataset. The material from the prospective study consisted of cDNA or gDNA derived from T cells, B-cell-depleted T cells, or PBMCs. A freely available public database, intended as a resource for researchers studying the immune response to SARS-CoV-2, is where the repertoires were released.

Each collaborating institution followed its own protocols to collect whole blood in K2EDTA tubes. For TCRbeta analysis, collaborators shipped samples as frozen whole blood, isolated PBMCs, or DNA extracted from either of those sample types. On this clone itself: Its antigen has not been determined. Base-call qualities are not available, and no considerably larger clone is one nucleotide away.

Trimming takes 0 bases from V and 7 bases from J, and the germline ends sit 16 bases apart. Measured from the cysteine to the phenylalanine, the CDR3 is 15 residues long. Kept here is only the CDR3 DNA, which spans 45 bases and is read in frame from base 1. From a lookup of the germline V gene (reference sequence), CDR1 and CDR2 are SGHNT and YYREEE. TCRbeta CDR3 regions were amplified from genomic DNA by means of the immunoSEQ Assay, a bias-controlled multiplex PCR. In the original analysis: Nucleated cell counts per sample were estimated from amplification of reference gene primers within the assay. Sequence reads were collapsed and filtered to measure the absolute abundance of every unique TCRbeta CDR3 rearrangement. For each sample, productive Simpson clonality was calculated as the square root of Simpson's diversity index over productive rearrangements. TCRdb stores this immuneACCESS table with in-frame sequences only. Part of the clones is absent; in the studies checked, under half of the shortfall reflects unresolved V genes, and no reason is known for the rest. D and trimming were read from the DNA, whereas the V and J calls and clone size are those reported in that table. The sample records approximately 94,000 clones, 88% of which are singletons. The ten largest make up around 4.9% of the sample.

General study outcomes and caveats: The quantity of clinical and demographic metadata differed by source and by participant and was supplied without curation.

The sample taken for sequencing was peripheral blood. The sequence is built from TRBV5-4 and TRBJ2-5; TRBD2 is perhaps the D gene, given 6 matching bases. This receptor was taken from a woman older than 75 with active COVID-19. The DNA sequence is as follows: TGTGCCAGCAGCTTGGGCGGGATACGGCGGGCGACCCAGTACTTC. This sequence encodes CASSLGGIRRATQYF.